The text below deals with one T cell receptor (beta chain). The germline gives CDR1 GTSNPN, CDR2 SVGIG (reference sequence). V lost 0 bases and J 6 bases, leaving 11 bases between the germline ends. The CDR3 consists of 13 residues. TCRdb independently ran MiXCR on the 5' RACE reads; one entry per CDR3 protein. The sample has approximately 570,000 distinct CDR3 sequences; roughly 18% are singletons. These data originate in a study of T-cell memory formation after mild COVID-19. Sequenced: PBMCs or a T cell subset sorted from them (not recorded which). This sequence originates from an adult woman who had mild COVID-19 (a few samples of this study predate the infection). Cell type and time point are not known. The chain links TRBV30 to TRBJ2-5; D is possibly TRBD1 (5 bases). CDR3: CAWSVRQGQTQYF. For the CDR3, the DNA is TGTGCCTGGAGTGTACGGCAGGGTCAGACCCAGTACTTC.